Below are 24 T cell receptor beta chains sequenced from a single sample in a study of blood T cell repertoires in COVID-19. Data came from immunoSEQ multiplex PCR; TCRdb stores just in-frame clones and leaves some out. This sample has 250,000 to 400,000 clones, with 85% to 90% found just once. Sequencing input: peripheral blood. Receptor source: a woman in her twenties or thirties with COVID-19, enrolled during active disease.

The V gene is TRBV19, the J gene TRBJ2-7; D might be TRBD1 (6 bases). The ends were cut back, 1 base at V and 7 bases at J, with 17 bases in the middle. Looked up from germline, CDR1 is LNHDA and CDR2 is SQIVND (reference sequence). The CDR3 consists of 15 residues. The CDR3: CASSIVPGARWEQYF. As DNA, the CDR3 is TGTGCCAGTAGTATAGTCCCAGGGGCAAGATGGGAGCAGTACTTC.

The chain carries TRBV5-8 and TRBJ1-4; a weak D match, TRBD1 (6 bases). The CDR3 extends over 17 amino acids. V was cut by 3 bases and J by 0 bases, with 15 bases left in between. CDR1 SGHTS and CDR2 YDEGEE come from the germline V gene. The DNA of the CDR3 is TGTGCCAGCAGCTCCTCCCCGAAGGGGGCAACTAATGAAAAACTGTTTTTT. Its protein product is CASSSSPKGATNEKLFF.

The chain recombines TRBV11-3 with TRBJ2-1; 9 bases agree with TRBD2. V lost 5 bases and J lost 5; bases outside the gene matches: 13. The CDR3 is 17 residues long. The germline gives CDR1 SGHNT, CDR2 YENEEA. For the CDR3, the DNA is TGTGCCAGCAGCCCAAGACCCCTAGCGGGAATAGACAATGAGCAGTTCTTC. It codes for CASSPRPLAGIDNEQFF.

CDR3 DNA: TGTGCCAGCACGGGACAGGGGTCGGTCAATGAGCAGTTCTTC. It translates to CASTGQGSVNEQFF. The chain couples TRBV2 to TRBJ2-1, with 10 bases matching TRBD1. V lost 7 bases to trimming and J lost 6 bases; unmatched junction nucleotides: 6. Germline lookup yields CDR1 SNHLY and CDR2 FYNNEI. The CDR3 is 14 residues long.

The rearrangement links TRBV4-2 to TRBJ1-2; D call uncertain. The CDR3 extends over 16 amino acids. The germline CDR1 and CDR2 sequences are LGHNA and YNFKEQ. Between the trimmed V and J ends, which lost 4 bases and 8 bases, there was a span of 23 bases. The CDR3 here is CASSPEFRTARGGYTF. The CDR3 bases are TGTGCCAGCAGCCCCGAATTTAGGACCGCCCGGGGAGGCTACACCTTC.

This chain connects TRBV19 to TRBJ2-1, with 7 bases identical to TRBD1. Unmatched junction bases numbered 1, after V lost 7 bases and J lost 1 base. Germline values: CDR1 LNHDA, CDR2 SQIVND (reference sequence). This CDR3 has 13 residues. DNA of the CDR3: TGTGCCAGTAACAGGGGATCCTACAATGAGCAGTTCTTC. Protein sequence: CASNRGSYNEQFF.

This CDR3 reads CAIQGGSNQPQHF. In nucleotides, the CDR3 is TGTGCCATTCAGGGGGGTAGCAATCAGCCCCAGCATTTT. The chain links TRBV24-1 to TRBJ1-5, with TRBD1 matching 7 bases. The CDR3 runs to 13 residues. The germline gives CDR1 KGHDR, CDR2 SFDVKD. The junction had 3 bases not matched to a gene; V was cut back by 11 bases and J by 0 bases.

The gene calls are TRBV19 and TRBJ2-5; 13 positions match TRBD2. The CDR3 is made up of 15 amino acids. Germline assignment: CDR1 LNHDA and CDR2 SQIVND (reference sequence). Unmatched junction bases numbered 4, after V lost 4 bases and J lost 5 bases. CDR3 sequence: CASSTGLAGVETQYF. CDR3 coding DNA: TGTGCCAGTAGTACAGGACTAGCGGGAGTTGAGACCCAGTACTTC.

The rearrangement links TRBV6-6 to TRBJ1-5; D perhaps matches TRBD1 (6 bases). Trimming stripped 5 bases from V and 2 bases from J, with 7 bases between. There are 13 residues in the CDR3. Per the germline V gene, CDR1 is MNHNY and CDR2 is SVGAGI (reference sequence). Written as DNA, the CDR3 is TGTGCCAGCAGTAACAGGGGCAATCAGCCCCAGCATTTT. Amino acids: CASSNRGNQPQHF.

The chain links TRBV6-5 to TRBJ1-1; possible D gene TRBD1, 5 bases. Germline assignment: CDR1 MNHEY and CDR2 SVGAGI. V was clipped by 4 bases and J by 0 bases, with 12 bases between them. This CDR3 is 15 amino acids long. For the CDR3, the DNA is TGTGCCAGCAGTTTAGATACAGGTTTGAACACTGAAGCTTTCTTT. As protein: CASSLDTGLNTEAFF.

This rearrangement joins TRBV30 to TRBJ1-3, with D unresolved. This CDR3 comprises 15 residues. In germline, CDR1 is GTSNPN, CDR2 SVGIG (reference sequence). Trimming took off 5 bases at V and 0 bases at J, with 14 bases between the two ends. CDR3 amino acids: CAWDTGSFSGNTIYF. The DNA for the CDR3 is TGTGCCTGGGATACTGGGAGCTTCTCTGGAAACACCATATATTTT.

This chain links TRBV4-1 with TRBJ1-6; 10 bases match TRBD1. The CDR3 runs 15 residues. V shed 4 bases, J shed 14 bases, and the junction held 11 bases outside the gene matches. Per germline, CDR1 MGHRA and CDR2 YSYEKL. The CDR3 bases are TGCGCCAGCAGCCGAATCGGACAGGGGGGGGGCACCCTCCACTTT. Translating gives CASSRIGQGGGTLHF.

This clone was seen only a few times. The chain employs TRBV29-1 and TRBJ2-1; the match to TRBD2 covers 7 bases. V was clipped by 3 bases and J by 10 bases; unmatched bases: 9. Germline V gene lookup returns CDR1 SQVTM and CDR2 ANQGSEA. The CDR3 is 13 residues long. For the CDR3, the DNA is TGCAGCGTTGATCGAAAAGGAGCGGGAGAGCAGTTCTTC. Its translation is CSVDRKGAGEQFF.

The rearrangement uses TRBV5-1 and TRBJ2-7; tentatively, D is TRBD2 (5 bases). Germline CDR1 is SGHRS and CDR2 is YFSETQ. V lost 0 bases, J lost 0 bases, and 10 bases lay in between. The CDR3 is made up of 15 amino acids. The CDR3 here is CASSLAEGSSYEQYF. DNA for the CDR3: TGCGCCAGCAGCTTGGCTGAGGGCAGCTCCTACGAGCAGTACTTC.

The V gene is TRBV7-6, the J gene TRBJ1-3; TRBD1 might be the D (5 bases). V lost 1 base and J lost 4, with 11 bases in between. The CDR3 length is 15 residues. The germline V gene has CDR1 SGHVS and CDR2 FNYEAQ. The CDR3 spells CASSLGRGVGNTIYF. Here the CDR3 DNA reads TGTGCCAGCAGCTTAGGGAGGGGTGTCGGAAACACCATATATTTT.

V usage is TRBV10-3 and J usage is TRBJ1-2; 10 positions match TRBD1. Germline V gives CDR1 ENHRY, CDR2 SYGVKD. The CDR3 has 14 residues. V trimming: 5 bases; J trimming: 3 bases; junction bases outside the gene matches: 3. DNA for the CDR3: TGTGCCATCAGTCCTGGACAGGGGGACTATGGCTACACCTTC. It encodes CAISPGQGDYGYTF.

The count of this clone is one. The genes are TRBV10-1 and TRBJ2-7; D perhaps matches TRBD1 (5 bases). V dropped 10 bases and J dropped 2 bases, with 18 bases sitting between them. Per germline, CDR1 WNHNN and CDR2 SYGVQD (reference sequence). There are 14 residues in the CDR3. CDR3 residues: CAILPLNRTYEQYF. The CDR3, as DNA: TGCGCCATCCTCCCTCTCAACAGGACCTACGAGCAGTACTTC.

This chain links TRBV5-1 with TRBJ1-5; the D gene is possibly TRBD1 (6 bases). The CDR3 consists of 14 residues. Germline assignment: CDR1 SGHRS and CDR2 YFSETQ. Deletions cut 0 bases from V and 7 bases from J, with 11 bases between. The CDR3 DNA reads TGCGCCAGCAGCTTGGATGGGGGCGGCCAGCCCCAGCATTTT. It yields the protein CASSLDGGGQPQHF.

The chain employs TRBV7-9 and TRBJ1-1, with 7 bases identical to TRBD1. V lost 5 bases, J lost 1 base, and 4 bases stayed unmatched. The length of the CDR3 is 14 residues. Per the germline V gene, CDR1 is SEHNR and CDR2 is FQNEAQ (reference sequence). CDR3: CASSPTGENTEAFF. DNA for the CDR3: TGTGCCAGCAGCCCTACAGGGGAGAACACTGAAGCTTTCTTT.

Note on this clone: An end of the junction does not agree with germline; a read error may underlie this. J is TRBJ2-1 and V is TRBV6-1, with a possible D match to TRBD1 (6 bases). This CDR3 region has 15 residues. Per the germline V gene, CDR1 is MNHNS and CDR2 is SASEGT. CDR3 in amino acids: CASSKAGTSSNEQFF. CDR3 in DNA: TGTGCCAGCAGTAAAGCCGGGACATCGTCTAATGAGCAGTTCTTC.

This chain joins TRBV6-1 and TRBJ2-1; 7 positions agree with TRBD1. CDR1 and CDR2 (germline): MNHNS, SASEGT. CDR3 length: 15 amino acids. Trimming took 3 bases from V and 8 from J; bases not matched to a gene: 10. CDR3 nucleotides: TGTGCCAGCAGTGACCCCCGACAGGGCCCCGATGAGCAGTTCTTC. Residues: CASSDPRQGPDEQFF.

V and J are TRBV7-2 and TRBJ2-1, with unresolved D. The CDR3 totals 14 residues. Germline loops: CDR1 SGHTA, CDR2 FQGNSA. Trimming took 3 bases from V and 1 from J, leaving 7 bases between them. CDR3 in amino acids: CASSFSESYNEQFF. Here the CDR3 DNA reads TGTGCCAGCAGCTTTTCTGAGTCCTACAATGAGCAGTTCTTC.

The rearrangement uses TRBV30 and TRBJ2-5; possibly TRBD2 for D (7 bases). Germline values: CDR1 GTSNPN, CDR2 SVGIG (reference sequence). Trimming took 2 bases from V and 3 from J, leaving 10 bases between them. This CDR3 region has 13 residues. The CDR3 region is CAWSIGGEETQYF. CDR3 coding DNA: TGTGCCTGGAGTATAGGGGGGGAAGAGACCCAGTACTTC.

CDR3 protein: CSASLPGVGTDTQYF. The CDR3 DNA reads as TGCAGTGCTAGTTTGCCCGGGGTTGGCACAGATACGCAGTATTTT. The chain employs TRBV20-1 and TRBJ2-3; perhaps TRBD2 as D (5 bases). V dropped 3 bases and J dropped 1 base, with 14 bases sitting between them. CDR1 and CDR2 (germline): DFQATT, SNEGSKA (reference sequence). The CDR3 is 15 residues long.